Presented here are 28 T cell receptor beta chains from one specimen sequenced in a study of monozygotic twins with inflammatory bowel disease. TCRdb reprocessed the 5' RACE reads, keeping one entry per CDR3 protein, no DNA. The table gives 310,000 or so distinct CDR3 sequences; the top ten clones make up approximately 2% of it. Sequencing input: blood. The origin of the receptors is a human donor with ulcerative colitis or Crohn's disease, or a healthy co-twin of an affected twin (not recorded which).

The chain is built from TRBV9 and TRBJ2-5; TCRdb picks TRBD2, but there is no DNA to check that call. There are 15 residues in the CDR3. Per the germline V gene, CDR1 is SGDLS and CDR2 is YYNGEE. CDR3 amino acids: CASSVDPAGGETQYF.

This chain uses TRBV15 with TRBJ2-1; TCRdb reports TRBD1, a call that lacks DNA to check it against. This CDR3 is built from 15 residues. Looked up from germline, CDR1 is LNHNV and CDR2 is YYDKDF (reference sequence). This chain's CDR3 is CATSRDGRGFTEQFF.

The chain employs TRBV6-5 and TRBJ2-5; the TRBD1 assignment by TCRdb is unverifiable without DNA. Germline CDR1 and CDR2: MNHEY and SVGAGI. CDR3 length: 16 amino acids. CDR3 loop: CASSSLPGQGAETQYF.

This chain uses TRBV10-3 with TRBJ1-6; TCRdb selects TRBD1, and the lack of DNA leaves this call unchecked. Germline CDR1 ENHRY, CDR2 SYGVKD. This CDR3 has 15 amino acids. CDR3 region: CAISDGQGGNSPLHF.

V usage is TRBV5-4 and J usage is TRBJ1-4; TCRdb names TRBD1, which stays unverified in the absence of DNA. Germline V gives CDR1 SGHNT, CDR2 YYREEE (reference sequence). The CDR3 is 14 amino acids. CDR3 loop: CASSLVGPGEKLFF.

The chain is built from TRBV27 and TRBJ1-2; TCRdb designates TRBD1, a call that cannot be tested without DNA. The CDR3 length is 14 residues. Germline assignment: CDR1 MNHEY and CDR2 SMNVEV (reference sequence). The CDR3 is CASSPRGLRYGYTF.

V usage is TRBV5-1 and J usage is TRBJ2-4. Germline V gives CDR1 SGHRS, CDR2 YFSETQ. The CDR3 is made up of 15 amino acids. This CDR3 reads CASSLAGFDKNIQYF.

The V and J genes are TRBV7-2 and TRBJ1-1; the D call of TRBD1 rests on TCRdb alone, since no DNA is present to check it. The germline gives CDR1 SGHTA, CDR2 FQGNSA. The CDR3 runs 16 residues. This CDR3 is CASSSRDGRMNTEAFF.

V usage is TRBV25-1 and J usage is TRBJ1-2; lacking DNA, the TRBD1 call made by TCRdb goes unchecked. In germline, CDR1 is MGHDK, CDR2 SYGVNS. The length of the CDR3 is 14 residues. CDR3: CASSVGTEFSRPFF.

This chain uses TRBV6-5 with TRBJ2-1; no DNA is available, so the TRBD2 call from TCRdb remains unchecked. Germline CDR1 and CDR2: MNHEY and SVGAGI. The CDR3 sequence is 15 residues long. This chain's CDR3 is CASSYSGGAGNEQFF.

The rearrangement joins TRBV5-1 to TRBJ2-7. Germline V lookup: CDR1 SGHRS, CDR2 YFSETQ. The CDR3 loop spans 13 amino acids. This CDR3 is CASSSSGVFEQYF.

J is TRBJ2-1 and V is TRBV4-1. Germline CDR1 reads MGHRA; CDR2 reads YSYEKL. This CDR3 contains 15 residues. The CDR3 protein is CASSQVNDLYNEQFF.

The V and J genes are TRBV7-6 and TRBJ2-2. The CDR3 loop spans 14 amino acids. Germline lookup yields CDR1 SGHVS and CDR2 FNYEAQ. This CDR3 is CASSRVADTGELFF.

This chain uses TRBV7-7 with TRBJ2-7; TCRdb gives TRBD2 as the D gene, but with no DNA this cannot be confirmed. The V gene's germline CDR1 is SSHAT and CDR2 FNYEAQ (reference sequence). CDR3 length equals 19 residues. CDR3 region: CASSLVGLAGAGSSYEQYF. Filled out from reference TRBV7-7 and TRBJ2-7, the complete variable domain reads GAGVSQSPRYKVTKRGQDVTLRCDPISSHATLYWYQQALGQGPEFLTYFNYEAQPDKSGLPSDRFSAERPEGSISTLTIQRTEQRDSAMYRCASSLVGLAGAGSSYEQYFGPGTRLTVT.

The chain uses TRBV5-1 and TRBJ1-1; TCRdb names TRBD1, which stays unverified in the absence of DNA. The CDR3 runs 14 residues. Germline CDR1 and CDR2: SGHRS and YFSETQ. CDR3 residues: CASSLRGRDTEAFF.

The V call is TRBV12-3 or TRBV12-4, the J call TRBJ2-2; the TRBD2 assignment by TCRdb is unverifiable without DNA. There are 17 residues in the CDR3. This chain's CDR3 is CASSPRLAIQNTGELFF.

This chain links TRBV7-9 with TRBJ1-1. The CDR3 contains 13 residues. Germline V CDR1 and CDR2: SEHNR, FQNEAQ (reference sequence). This chain's CDR3 is CASSSGEDTEAFF.

The chain links TRBV7-2 to TRBJ1-2; TCRdb returns TRBD1, unconfirmable since there is no DNA. The germline V gene has CDR1 SGHTA and CDR2 FQGNSA. The CDR3 sequence is 14 residues long. The CDR3 spells CASSYDRTGYGYTF. Together with reference TRBV7-2 and TRBJ1-2, the CDR3 gives the full variable domain: GAGVSQSPSNKVTEKGKDVELRCDPISGHTALYWYRQSLGQGLEFLIYFQGNSAPDKSGLPSDRFSAERTGGSVSTLTIQRTQQEDSAVYLCASSYDRTGYGYTFGSGTRLTVV.

The V call is TRBV12-3 or TRBV12-4, the J call TRBJ1-6; lacking DNA, the TRBD1 call made by TCRdb goes unchecked. This CDR3 comprises 16 residues. The CDR3 sequence: CASRAPTSSYNSPLHF.

This chain joins TRBV5-6 and TRBJ1-6. Per the germline V gene, CDR1 is SGHDT and CDR2 is YYEEEE. The CDR3 length is 14 residues. CDR3 sequence: CASSFNTYNSPLHF.

This rearrangement joins TRBV7-6 to TRBJ1-5; the D gene TCRdb calls, TRBD1, cannot be checked with no DNA. The CDR3 consists of 14 residues. Germline V lookup: CDR1 SGHVS, CDR2 FNYEAQ. The CDR3 is CASSPWGGNQPQHF.

The rearrangement uses TRBV12-3 or TRBV12-4 and TRBJ1-6; the D call from TCRdb, TRBD1, cannot be confirmed without DNA. CDR3 length: 14 amino acids. This CDR3 reads CARTGTEYNSPLHF.

V and J are TRBV19 and TRBJ2-7; the TCRdb call, TRBD1, lacks DNA for checking. This CDR3 contains 15 residues. Germline CDR1 LNHDA, CDR2 SQIVND (reference sequence). CDR3 sequence: CASSITGGGRGEQYF.

The chain employs TRBV7-9 and TRBJ2-4. CDR1 is SEHNR, CDR2 FQNEAQ, per germline (reference sequence). The CDR3 has 14 residues. The CDR3 here is CASSYDVAKNIQYF.

The CDR3 sequence: CASSTSGAPLDEQFF. V is TRBV4-1 and J is TRBJ2-1; TCRdb lists TRBD1, though no DNA is available to test this call. Per the germline V gene, CDR1 is MGHRA and CDR2 is YSYEKL. The CDR3 sequence is 15 residues long.

This CDR3 reads CASSISDRGTYEQYF. The V and J genes are TRBV5-1 and TRBJ2-7. Looked up from germline, CDR1 is SGHRS and CDR2 is YFSETQ. The CDR3 spans 15 residues.

The chain uses TRBV28 and TRBJ1-2; TCRdb picks TRBD1, but there is no DNA to check that call. Germline-derived CDR1 and CDR2 are MDHEN and SYDVKM. This CDR3 contains 14 residues. The CDR3 protein is CASSPGQGNYGYTF.

The CDR3: CASSLLVGANTGELFF. The gene calls are TRBV5-1 and TRBJ2-2. Germline V gene data show CDR1 as SGHRS and CDR2 as YFSETQ. The CDR3 extends over 16 amino acids.